The 8 T cell receptor beta chains listed next were all sequenced from one sample in a study of blood T cell repertoires in COVID-19. Clones were sequenced by immunoSEQ multiplex PCR, and TCRdb holds only the in-frame ones, with some missing. The sample holds 200,000 to 250,000 clones; approximately 90% are singletons and the top ten take under 4%. The sequencing input was PBMCs or T cells enriched from blood (not recorded which). These receptors came from a middle-aged woman with acute COVID-19.

This chain uses TRBV13 with TRBJ1-2; D gene unclear. This CDR3 contains 15 residues. The V and J ends lost 2 bases and 8 bases respectively, with 18 bases between them. The germline gives CDR1 PRHDT, CDR2 FYEKMQ (reference sequence). The CDR3 DNA follows: TGTGCCAGCAGCTTATTTGGGAAGGGCGGAGGCGGCTACACCTTC. Its translation is CASSLFGKGGGGYTF.

This sequence joins TRBV9 and TRBJ1-3; 10 bases align to TRBD1. V trimming: 2 bases; J trimming: 2 bases; junction bases outside the gene matches: 7. CDR3 length: 17 amino acids. Germline CDR1 reads SGDLS; CDR2 reads YYNGEE. CDR3 sequence reads: CASSVRRGQGPGNTIYF. CDR3 DNA: TGTGCCAGCAGCGTCCGTCGGGGACAGGGGCCTGGAAACACCATATATTTT.

The chain has TRBV9 and TRBJ1-2; D is unresolved. CDR3 length: 12 residues. The V gene lost 4 bases and the J gene lost 8 bases, with 12 bases spanning the gap. CDR1 and CDR2 from the germline V gene are SGDLS and YYNGEE. The CDR3 DNA follows: TGTGCCAGCAGCACGGCTGAACTAGGCTACACCTTC. This gives the protein CASSTAELGYTF.

This rearrangement joins TRBV9 to TRBJ1-1, with a tentative D call TRBD1 (5 bases). V shed 2 bases and J shed 5 bases, with 19 bases lying between them. CDR3 length equals 16 residues. Germline lookup yields CDR1 SGDLS and CDR2 YYNGEE. The DNA of the CDR3 is TGTGCCAGCAGCGTGCGGCCGGGGGGTGGTTGGACTGAAGCTTTCTTT. It translates to CASSVRPGGGWTEAFF.

The CDR3 nucleotides are TGTGCCAGCAGCCGTAGGGGGATGAACACTGAAGCTTTCTTT. This encodes CASSRRGMNTEAFF. The chain joins TRBV3-1 (or the pseudogene TRBV3-2) to TRBJ1-1; a weak D match, TRBD1 (6 bases). The CDR3 consists of 14 residues. Deletions cut 4 bases from V and 0 bases from J, with 9 bases between. Germline V gene sequence: CDR1 LGHDT, CDR2 YNNKEL (reference sequence).

This chain uses TRBV19 with TRBJ1-1; unclear D gene. The length of the CDR3 is 16 residues. Germline V gene data show CDR1 as LNHDA and CDR2 as SQIVND (reference sequence). Trimming removed 9 bases at V and 0 bases at J, with 20 bases between. DNA of the CDR3: TGTGCCAGCGGCGGCGGGCAGCTAATTCTGAACACTGAAGCTTTCTTT. It encodes CASGGGQLILNTEAFF.

The genes are TRBV9 and TRBJ2-3, with 10 bases matching TRBD1. The CDR3 totals 15 residues. V dropped 3 bases and J dropped 5; count of bases not matched to a gene: 6. Germline V gene data show CDR1 as SGDLS and CDR2 as YYNGEE. CDR3 sequence (DNA): TGTGCCAGCAGCGGGACAGGGGGAGTAGGAGATACGCAGTATTTT. Translation: CASSGTGGVGDTQYF.

The chain uses TRBV7-2 and TRBJ2-1, with 8 bases aligning to TRBD2. The CDR3 has 16 amino acids. V was pared by 5 bases and J by 6 bases, with 12 bases of the junction left unmatched. CDR1 and CDR2 (germline): SGHTA, FQGNSA. This CDR3 reads CASSRGGTPVGNEQFF. The CDR3 bases are TGTGCCAGCAGCCGGGGGGGGACCCCCGTGGGCAATGAGCAGTTCTTC.